The 29 T cell receptor beta chains below come from one sample, sequenced in a study of cytomegalovirus exposure and HLA in healthy donors (dated by TCRdb to about 2017). Libraries were built with the immunoSEQ multiplex PCR assay. The multiplex PCR relied on a mix of 60 forward primers for TCR Vbeta segments and 13 reverse primers for TCR Jbeta segments. This is the immuneACCESS table as TCRdb keeps it, with only in-frame sequences that have V and J called. A part of the clones is gone; compared with another copy, unresolved V genes explain less than half, and the rest is unexplained. The sample table records about 190,000 clones; around 84% of these occur just once. The ten most abundant clones make up 1% of the sample. Sequenced material: PBMCs. These TCRs come from a boy between 2 and 10 years old in good health and CMV-seronegative.

The chain joins TRBV27 to TRBJ2-7, with D tentatively TRBD1 (5 bases). From germline, CDR1 is MNHEY and CDR2 SMNVEV (reference sequence). The CDR3 runs 16 residues. V shed 1 base and J shed 2 bases, with 15 bases lying between them. The CDR3 here is CASSLFPDTRPYEQYF. The CDR3 DNA reads as TGTGCCAGCAGTTTATTCCCGGACACCCGCCCCTACGAGCAGTACTTC.

The chain employs TRBV7-9 and TRBJ1-4; 8 bases align to TRBD1. J lost 4 bases, V lost 5 bases, and 3 bases had no gene match. Germline loops: CDR1 SEHNR, CDR2 FQNEAQ (reference sequence). The CDR3 extends over 14 amino acids. The CDR3 DNA sequence: TGTGCCAGCAGCGGCGGACAGGGTAATGAAAAACTGTTTTTT. Translation: CASSGGQGNEKLFF.

The chain recombines TRBV28 with TRBJ1-1; unclear D gene. The length of the CDR3 is 13 residues. The germline CDR1 and CDR2 sequences are MDHEN and SYDVKM. V lost 7 bases to trimming and J lost 2 bases, with 11 bases between them. In nucleotides, the CDR3 is TGTGCCAGCAATTCTTACCTAAACACTGAAGCTTTCTTT. This translates into CASNSYLNTEAFF.

The rearrangement links TRBV27 to TRBJ1-4; no clear D. Looked up from germline, CDR1 is MNHEY and CDR2 is SMNVEV (reference sequence). The germline V and J ends were trimmed by 5 bases and 8 bases, with 18 bases remaining between them. The CDR3 extends over 15 amino acids. The CDR3 loop is CASSPPPAVGEKLFF. The CDR3 nucleotides read TGTGCCAGCAGTCCCCCCCCGGCAGTCGGGGAAAAACTGTTTTTT.

V and J are TRBV10-1 and TRBJ2-1, with 12 bases lining up with TRBD2. V dropped 3 bases and J dropped 4; count of bases not matched to a gene: 7. This CDR3 has 17 residues. Germline values: CDR1 WNHNN, CDR2 SYGVQD (reference sequence). The CDR3 protein is CASSDTSGGPLYNEQFF. CDR3 bases: TGCGCCAGCAGTGATACTAGCGGGGGGCCCCTTTACAATGAGCAGTTCTTC.

The chain joins TRBV30 to TRBJ1-2; 7 nucleotides match TRBD1. J lost 2 bases, V lost 8 bases, and 8 bases had no gene match. CDR1 GTSNPN and CDR2 SVGIG come from the germline V gene (reference sequence). The CDR3 is made up of 13 amino acids. The CDR3 region is CAGSDRTNYGYTF. CDR3 nucleotides: TGTGCCGGATCGGACAGGACCAACTATGGCTACACCTTC. The complete variable domain, with remaining parts taken from reference TRBV30 and TRBJ1-2, reads SQTIHQWPATLVQPVGSPLSLECTVEGTSNPNLYWYRQAAGRGLQLLFYSVGIGQISSEVPQNLSASRPQDRQFILSSKKLLLSDSGFYLCAGSDRTNYGYTFGSGTRLTVV.

The V call is TRBV15, the J call TRBJ1-1; 8 nucleotides agree with TRBD1. The CDR3 extends over 17 amino acids. The J segment lost 2 bases and the V segment lost 4 bases, leaving 12 bases of the junction unmatched. Germline CDR1 reads LNHNV; CDR2 reads YYDKDF (reference sequence). In nucleotides, the CDR3 is TGTGCCACCAGCATCTTCGGGACAGGTGAGACAAACACTGAAGCTTTCTTT. It is translated as CATSIFGTGETNTEAFF. Variable domain in full (rest from reference TRBV15 and TRBJ1-1): DAMVIQNPRYQVTQFGKPVTLSCSQTLNHNVMYWYQQKSSQAPKLLFHYYDKDFNNEADTPDNFQSRRPNTSFCFLDIRSPGLGDTAMYLCATSIFGTGETNTEAFFGQGTRLTVV.

This chain links TRBV11-2 with TRBJ2-7, with D possibly being TRBD1 (5 bases). This CDR3 has 15 amino acids. Germline CDR1 and CDR2: SGHAT and FQNNGV. V shed 4 bases and J shed 0 bases, with 13 bases lying between them. This chain's CDR3 is CASSSDRQLSYEQYF. The DNA of the CDR3 is TGTGCCAGCAGCTCCGACCGACAGCTCTCCTACGAGCAGTACTTC.

The chain couples TRBV25-1 to TRBJ1-4; D call uncertain. The CDR3 is made up of 13 amino acids. Germline V gene lookup returns CDR1 MGHDK and CDR2 SYGVNS. V shed 0 bases and J shed 10 bases, with 9 bases lying between them. CDR3 amino acids: CASSEYRGGKLFF. The CDR3 nucleotides read TGTGCCAGCAGTGAATATCGGGGAGGAAAACTGTTTTTT.

V usage is TRBV11-2 and J usage is TRBJ2-7, with 10 nucleotides matching TRBD2. Germline V gives CDR1 SGHAT, CDR2 FQNNGV. J was trimmed by 2 bases and V by 6 bases; bases with no gene match: 7. The CDR3 covers 15 residues. CDR3 nucleotides: TGTGCCAGCAGTACGACCAGCGGGGGGGCCTACGAGCAGTACGTC. It yields the protein CASSTTSGGAYEQYV.

The chain couples TRBV2 to TRBJ2-1; 9 positions agree with TRBD1. V gave up 7 bases and J gave up 6 bases; unmatched junction bases: 7. Looked up from germline, CDR1 is SNHLY and CDR2 is FYNNEI. This CDR3 contains 14 residues. CDR3 nucleotide sequence: TGTGCCAGCATGCCGGGACAGGGTCCCAATGAGCAGTTCTTC. It encodes CASMPGQGPNEQFF.

V gene TRBV27 combines with J gene TRBJ1-1, with TRBD1 matching over 7 bases. V lost 6 bases, J lost 4 bases, and 11 bases stayed unmatched. The CDR3 is made up of 15 amino acids. Looked up from germline, CDR1 is MNHEY and CDR2 is SMNVEV (reference sequence). CDR3: CASSNMDRLGTEAFF. CDR3 DNA: TGTGCCAGCAGCAATATGGACAGGTTGGGCACTGAAGCTTTCTTT.

V is TRBV10-3 and J is TRBJ2-7; 7 nucleotides agree with TRBD1. The CDR3 is 14 residues long. Germline V gene data show CDR1 as ENHRY and CDR2 as SYGVKD. With 4 bases clipped from V and 4 bases from J, the junction kept 7 bases outside the gene matches. The CDR3 sequence: CAISVGTVHYEQYF. The CDR3 DNA sequence: TGTGCCATCAGTGTCGGGACAGTCCATTACGAGCAGTACTTC.

The chain couples TRBV5-1 to TRBJ2-5; 7 nucleotides match TRBD1. The length of the CDR3 is 14 residues. The V segment lost 0 bases and the J segment 3 bases; nucleotides outside the gene matches: 2. Germline values: CDR1 SGHRS, CDR2 YFSETQ. The CDR3 DNA reads as TGCGCCAGCAGCTTGGTAACAGGGGAAGAGACCCAGTACTTC. As protein: CASSLVTGEETQYF.

This clone was picked up one time. The chain has TRBV6-5 and TRBJ2-7, with TRBD2 as a possible D gene (5 bases). CDR1 and CDR2 from the germline V gene are MNHEY and SVGAGI. The CDR3 has 15 amino acids. Trimming shortened V by 2 bases and J by 0 bases, and 11 bases separated the two germline ends. The CDR3, as DNA: TGTGCCAGCAGTTACGTGGAGGCCCTCTCCTACGAGCAGTACTTC. As protein: CASSYVEALSYEQYF.

The CDR3 region has the DNA TGCGCCAGCAGCCAAGACCTTACAGGGGACTATGAGCAGTTCTTC. It translates to CASSQDLTGDYEQFF. V is TRBV4-1 and J is TRBJ2-1, with D perhaps matching TRBD1 (7 bases). V was shortened by 0 bases and J by 8 bases, with 14 bases between the two germline ends. The CDR3 sequence is 15 residues long. The germline gives CDR1 MGHRA, CDR2 YSYEKL.

This clone was seen a handful of times. The gene calls are TRBV28 and TRBJ2-3; TRBD1 matches 7 bases. Losses at the gene ends were 8 bases for V and 4 bases for J; bases not matched to a gene: 9. The CDR3 totals 14 residues. Germline CDR1 and CDR2: MDHEN and SYDVKM. CDR3 in amino acids: CASSHRGLPDTQYF. The CDR3 nucleotides are TGTGCCAGCTCTCACAGGGGTTTGCCAGATACGCAGTATTTT.

This sequence joins TRBV5-1 and TRBJ2-7, with a possible D match to TRBD1 (7 bases). Deletions cut 0 bases from V and 6 bases from J, with 16 bases between. Germline CDR1 is SGHRS and CDR2 is YFSETQ. This CDR3 spans 15 amino acids. CDR3 in amino acids: CASSLGDRDFGEQYV. CDR3 in DNA: TGCGCCAGCAGCTTGGGTGACAGGGACTTTGGCGAGCAGTACGTC.

The count of this clone is one. This sequence joins TRBV5-1 and TRBJ1-4; no clear D. The CDR3 spans 14 residues. V was clipped by 2 bases and J by 0 bases, with 5 bases between them. The germline V gene has CDR1 SGHRS and CDR2 YFSETQ. As DNA, the CDR3 is TGCGCCAGCAGCTTCGGGGCAACTAATGAAAAACTGTTTTTT. It translates to CASSFGATNEKLFF.

This CDR3 is CASSAAGGSGTEAFF. CDR3 coding DNA: TGCGCCAGCAGCGCGGCAGGGGGTTCGGGCACTGAAGCTTTCTTT. This chain links TRBV5-1 with TRBJ1-1; 7 positions agree with TRBD1. Germline assignment: CDR1 SGHRS and CDR2 YFSETQ. This CDR3 comprises 15 residues. The ends lost 4 bases at V and 4 bases at J; junction bases unmatched: 10.

The rearrangement links TRBV27 to TRBJ2-7, with 8 bases lining up with TRBD1. Trimming removed 6 bases from V and 1 base from J; junction bases left unmatched: 8. The V gene's germline CDR1 is MNHEY and CDR2 SMNVEV (reference sequence). This CDR3 spans 15 amino acids. CDR3 sequence reads: CASRIMGQASYEQYF. The CDR3 nucleotides are TGTGCCAGCAGGATAATGGGACAGGCTTCCTACGAGCAGTACTTC.

This clone was seen only a few times. The chain couples TRBV14 to TRBJ2-7, with D possibly being TRBD2 (5 bases). The CDR3 totals 14 residues. Germline V gene sequence: CDR1 SGHDN, CDR2 FVKESK. Trimming cost V 11 bases and J 1 base, with 18 bases left between them. In DNA, the CDR3 is TGTGCCTCCTCCTTCGGAGGATCGTCCTACGAGCAGTACGTC. It is translated as CASSFGGSSYEQYV.

This clone came up a few times. The V call is TRBV28, the J call TRBJ1-5; the D is unclear. The CDR3 extends over 12 amino acids. The germline V gene encodes CDR1 MDHEN and CDR2 SYDVKM. Deletions cut 7 bases from V and 5 bases from J, with 9 bases between. The chain's CDR3 is CASTPGDQPQHF. In DNA, the CDR3 is TGTGCCAGCACCCCGGGAGATCAGCCCCAGCATTTT.

The chain recombines TRBV28 with TRBJ2-1, with 9 bases aligning to TRBD1. V trimming: 11 bases; J trimming: 7 bases; junction bases outside the gene matches: 12. Germline assignment: CDR1 MDHEN and CDR2 SYDVKM. This CDR3 has 14 amino acids. In nucleotides, the CDR3 is TGTGCCTCGACAGGGGGACAGTTTTCTAATGAGCAGTTCTTC. This codes for CASTGGQFSNEQFF. Supplemented by reference TRBV28 and TRBJ2-1, the full variable domain reads DVKVTQSSRYLVKRTGEKVFLECVQDMDHENMFWYRQDPGLGLRLIYFSYDVKMKEKGDIPEGYSVSREKKERFSLILESASTNQTSMYLCASTGGQFSNEQFFGPGTRLTVL.

J is TRBJ2-3 and V is TRBV5-1, with D possibly being TRBD2 (6 bases). CDR3 length: 17 amino acids. V lost 0 bases and J lost 0, with 14 bases in between. CDR1 SGHRS and CDR2 YFSETQ come from the germline V gene. The CDR3 loop reads CASSLAGSGVSTDTQYF. CDR3 nucleotides: TGCGCCAGCAGCTTGGCCGGCTCGGGGGTAAGCACAGATACGCAGTATTTT. Full variable domain (remainder filled in from reference TRBV5-1 and TRBJ2-3): KAGVTQTPRYLIKTRGQQVTLSCSPISGHRSVSWYQQTPGQGLQFLFEYFSETQRNKGNFPGRFSGRQFSNSRSEMNVSTLELGDSALYLCASSLAGSGVSTDTQYFGPGTRLTVL.

The rearrangement uses TRBV28 and TRBJ2-7, with D possibly being TRBD1 (6 bases). Germline V gene sequence: CDR1 MDHEN, CDR2 SYDVKM. V gave up 6 bases and J gave up 7 bases, with 22 bases separating them. The CDR3 length is 15 residues. CDR3 DNA sequence: TGTGCCAGCAGCCAATCTTGGACAGCCGTCGCGGAGCAGTACGTC. Amino acid sequence: CASSQSWTAVAEQYV.

V gene TRBV13 combines with J gene TRBJ2-2, with 7 bases lining up with TRBD1. Germline V lookup: CDR1 PRHDT, CDR2 FYEKMQ (reference sequence). CDR3 length: 18 amino acids. V was pared by 0 bases and J by 5 bases, with 12 bases of the junction left unmatched. The CDR3 sequence is CASSLGQGKIRGTGELFF. The CDR3 coding sequence is TGTGCCAGCAGCTTAGGACAGGGGAAGATTCGGGGAACCGGGGAGCTGTTTTTT.

CDR3 protein: CASSGGVLITEAFF. CDR3 sequence (DNA): TGTGCCAGCTCGGGCGGGGTATTGATCACTGAAGCTTTCTTT. The V call is TRBV18, the J call TRBJ1-1; no clear D. Trimming removed 6 bases from V and 4 bases from J, with 15 bases in between. The CDR3 is 14 amino acids. Per germline, CDR1 KGHSH and CDR2 LQKENI.

The CDR3 DNA follows: TGCGCCAGCAGCTTGAGAGGGAGCTCCTACAATGAGCAGTTCTTC. Translated: CASSLRGSSYNEQFF. The V call is TRBV5-1, the J call TRBJ2-1; perhaps TRBD2 as D (5 bases). The CDR3 spans 15 residues. V was shortened by 1 base and J by 0 bases, with 8 bases between the two germline ends. The germline CDR1 and CDR2 sequences are SGHRS and YFSETQ.